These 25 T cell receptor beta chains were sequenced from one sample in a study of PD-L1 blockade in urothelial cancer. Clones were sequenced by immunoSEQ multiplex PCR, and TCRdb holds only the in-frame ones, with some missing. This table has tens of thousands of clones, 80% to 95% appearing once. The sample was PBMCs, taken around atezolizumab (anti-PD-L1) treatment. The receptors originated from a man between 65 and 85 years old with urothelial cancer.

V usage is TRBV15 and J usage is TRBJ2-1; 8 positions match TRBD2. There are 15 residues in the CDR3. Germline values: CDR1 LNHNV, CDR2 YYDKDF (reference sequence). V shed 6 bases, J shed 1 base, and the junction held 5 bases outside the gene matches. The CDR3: CATRKRLASYNEQFF. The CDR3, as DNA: TGTGCCACCAGGAAACGACTAGCGTCCTACAATGAGCAGTTCTTC.

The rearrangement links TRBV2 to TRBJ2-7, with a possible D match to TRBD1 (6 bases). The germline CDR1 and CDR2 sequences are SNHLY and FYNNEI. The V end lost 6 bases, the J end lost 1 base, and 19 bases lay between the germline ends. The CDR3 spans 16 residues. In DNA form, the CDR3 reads TGTGCCAGCAGCTACTACCACAGGGCCGGTTCCTACGAGCAGTACTTC. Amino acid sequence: CASSYYHRAGSYEQYF.

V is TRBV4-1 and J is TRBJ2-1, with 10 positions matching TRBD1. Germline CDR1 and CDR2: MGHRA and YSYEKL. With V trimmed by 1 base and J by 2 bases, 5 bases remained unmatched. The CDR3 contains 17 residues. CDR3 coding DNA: TGCGCCAGCAGCCAAGGACAGGGGGCAGTGACCTACAATGAGCAGTTCTTC. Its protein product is CASSQGQGAVTYNEQFF.

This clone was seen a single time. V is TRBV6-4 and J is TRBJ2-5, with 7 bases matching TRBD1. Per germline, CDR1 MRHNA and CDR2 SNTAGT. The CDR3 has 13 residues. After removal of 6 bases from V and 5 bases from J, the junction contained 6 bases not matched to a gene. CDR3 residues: CASRGQIRETQYF. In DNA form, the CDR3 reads TGTGCCAGCAGGGGACAGATAAGGGAGACCCAGTACTTC.

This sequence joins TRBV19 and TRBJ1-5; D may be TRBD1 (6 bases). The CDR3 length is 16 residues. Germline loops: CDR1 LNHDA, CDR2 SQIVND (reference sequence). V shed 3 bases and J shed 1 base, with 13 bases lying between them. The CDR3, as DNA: TGTGCCAGTAGTATCTTGGCAGGGGCAAGCAATCAGCCCCAGCATTTT. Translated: CASSILAGASNQPQHF.

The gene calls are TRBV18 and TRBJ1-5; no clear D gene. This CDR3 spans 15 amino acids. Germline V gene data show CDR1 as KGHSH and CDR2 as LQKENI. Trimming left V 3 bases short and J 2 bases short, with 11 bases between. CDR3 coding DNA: TGTGCCAGCTCACCGAGGGCGACGGGCAATCAGCCCCAGCATTTT. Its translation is CASSPRATGNQPQHF. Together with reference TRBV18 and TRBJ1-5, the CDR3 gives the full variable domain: NAGVMQNPRHLVRRRGQEARLRCSPMKGHSHVYWYRQLPEEGLKFMVYLQKENIIDESGMPKERFSAEFPKEGPSILRIQQVVRGDSAAYFCASSPRATGNQPQHFGDGTRLSIL.

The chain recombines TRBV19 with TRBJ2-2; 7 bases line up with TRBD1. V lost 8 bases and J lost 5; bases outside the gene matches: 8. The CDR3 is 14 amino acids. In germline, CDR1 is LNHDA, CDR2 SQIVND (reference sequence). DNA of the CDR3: TGTGCCAGTCGACCGGGACAGAGGACCGGGGAGCTGTTTTTT. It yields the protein CASRPGQRTGELFF.

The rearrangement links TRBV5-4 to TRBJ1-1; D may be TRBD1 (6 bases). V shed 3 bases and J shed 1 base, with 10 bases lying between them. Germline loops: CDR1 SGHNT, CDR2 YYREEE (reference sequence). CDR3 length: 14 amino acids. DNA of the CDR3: TGTGCCAGCAGCTCCAGGGGCGCGAACACTGAAGCTTTCTTT. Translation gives CASSSRGANTEAFF.

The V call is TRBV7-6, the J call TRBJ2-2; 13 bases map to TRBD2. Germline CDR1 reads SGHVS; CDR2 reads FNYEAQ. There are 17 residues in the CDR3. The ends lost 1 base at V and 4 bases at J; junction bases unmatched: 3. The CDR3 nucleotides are TGTGCCAGCAGCTTAGGGACTAGCGGGAGTATCACCGGGGAGCTGTTTTTT. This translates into CASSLGTSGSITGELFF.

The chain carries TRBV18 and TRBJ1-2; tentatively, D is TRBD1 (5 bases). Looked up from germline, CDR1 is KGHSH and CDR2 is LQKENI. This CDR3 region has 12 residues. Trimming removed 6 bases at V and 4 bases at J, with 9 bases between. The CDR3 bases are TGTGCCAGCTCCCCCGACAGCTATGGCTACACCTTC. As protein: CASSPDSYGYTF.

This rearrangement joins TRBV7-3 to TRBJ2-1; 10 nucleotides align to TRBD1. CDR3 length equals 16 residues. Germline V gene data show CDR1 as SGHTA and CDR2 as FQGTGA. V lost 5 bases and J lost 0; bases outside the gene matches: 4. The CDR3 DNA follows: TGTGCCAGCAGCAAGGACAGGGGGAGCTCCTACAATGAGCAGTTCTTC. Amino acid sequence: CASSKDRGSSYNEQFF. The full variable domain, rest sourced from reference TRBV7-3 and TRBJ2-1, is GAGVSQTPSNKVTEKGKYVELRCDPISGHTALYWYRQSLGQGPEFLIYFQGTGAADDSGLPNDRFFAVRPEGSVSTLKIQRTERGDSAVYLCASSKDRGSSYNEQFFGPGTRLTVL.

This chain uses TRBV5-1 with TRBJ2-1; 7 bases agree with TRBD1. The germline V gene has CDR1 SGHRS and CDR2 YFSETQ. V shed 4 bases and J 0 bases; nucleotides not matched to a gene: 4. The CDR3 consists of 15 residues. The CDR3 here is CASSQAGGSYNEQFF. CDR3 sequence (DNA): TGCGCCAGCAGCCAAGCAGGGGGCTCCTACAATGAGCAGTTCTTC.

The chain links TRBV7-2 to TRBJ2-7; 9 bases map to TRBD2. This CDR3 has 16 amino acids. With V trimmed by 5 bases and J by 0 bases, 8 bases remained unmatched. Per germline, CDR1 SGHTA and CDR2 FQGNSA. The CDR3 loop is CASSPLGGGVSYEQYF. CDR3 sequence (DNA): TGTGCCAGCAGCCCGTTGGGCGGGGGGGTCTCCTACGAGCAGTACTTC.

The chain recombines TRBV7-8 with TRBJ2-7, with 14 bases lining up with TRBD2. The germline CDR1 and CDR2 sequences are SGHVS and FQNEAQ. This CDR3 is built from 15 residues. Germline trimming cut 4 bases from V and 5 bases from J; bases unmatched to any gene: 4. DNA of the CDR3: TGTGCCAGCAGCTCGACTAGCGGGAGGGCCCACGAGCAGTACTTC. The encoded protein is CASSSTSGRAHEQYF.

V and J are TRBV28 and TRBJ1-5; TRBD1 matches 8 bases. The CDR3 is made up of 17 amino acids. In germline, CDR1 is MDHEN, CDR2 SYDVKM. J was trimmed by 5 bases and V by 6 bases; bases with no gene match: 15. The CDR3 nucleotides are TGTGCCAGCAGCAGTACAGGGGGGGCAACCAATTATCAGCCCCAGCATTTT. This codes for CASSSTGGATNYQPQHF.

CDR3 in DNA: TGTGCCAGCAGCTCGCTGGCGGGGACAGATACGCAGTATTTT. Residues: CASSSLAGTDTQYF. The chain employs TRBV5-6 and TRBJ2-3; a possible D gene is TRBD2 (6 bases). Germline assignment: CDR1 SGHDT and CDR2 YYEEEE. The CDR3 spans 14 residues. V was trimmed by 3 bases and J by 3 bases, leaving 11 bases between them.

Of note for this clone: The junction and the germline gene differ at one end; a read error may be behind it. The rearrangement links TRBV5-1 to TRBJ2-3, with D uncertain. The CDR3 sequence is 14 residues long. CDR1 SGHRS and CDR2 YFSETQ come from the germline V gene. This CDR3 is CASSLGVSTDTQYF. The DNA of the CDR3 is TGCGCCAGCAGCTTGGGGGTTAGCACCGATACGCAGTATTTT.

The chain's CDR3 is CASSIGSSRVYEQYF. In DNA, the CDR3 is TGTGCCAGTAGTATAGGGTCCAGCAGGGTCTACGAGCAGTACTTC. This chain connects TRBV19 to TRBJ2-7; possibly TRBD1 for D (5 bases). Trimming shortened V by 1 base and J by 3 bases, and 13 bases separated the two germline ends. The CDR3 consists of 15 residues. CDR1 and CDR2 (germline): LNHDA, SQIVND (reference sequence).

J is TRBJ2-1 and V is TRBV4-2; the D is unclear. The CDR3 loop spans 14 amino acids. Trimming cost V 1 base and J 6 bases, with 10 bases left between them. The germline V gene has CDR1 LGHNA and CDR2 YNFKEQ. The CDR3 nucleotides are TGTGCCAGCAGCCAAGTCGGTAGTAGCAATGAGCAGTTCTTC. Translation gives CASSQVGSSNEQFF.

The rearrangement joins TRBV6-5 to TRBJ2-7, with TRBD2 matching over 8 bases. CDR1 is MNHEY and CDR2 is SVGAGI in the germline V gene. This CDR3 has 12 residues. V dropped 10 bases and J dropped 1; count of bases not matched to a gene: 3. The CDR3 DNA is TGTGCCACCCGGGGGGGTTCCTACGAGCAGTACTTC. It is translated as CATRGGSYEQYF.

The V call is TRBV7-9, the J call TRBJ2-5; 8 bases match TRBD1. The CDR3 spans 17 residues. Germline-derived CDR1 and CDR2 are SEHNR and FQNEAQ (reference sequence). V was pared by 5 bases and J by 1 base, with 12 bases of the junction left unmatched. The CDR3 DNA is TGTGCCAGCAGCCTCCCCCGTCACACAGGGGGCCAAGAGACCCAGTACTTC. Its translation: CASSLPRHTGGQETQYF.

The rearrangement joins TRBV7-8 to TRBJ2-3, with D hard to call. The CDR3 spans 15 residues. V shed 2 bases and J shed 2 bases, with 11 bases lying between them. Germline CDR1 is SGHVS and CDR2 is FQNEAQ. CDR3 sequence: CASSLYSRDTDTQYF. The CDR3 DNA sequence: TGTGCCAGCAGCTTATATAGCCGTGACACAGATACGCAGTATTTT.

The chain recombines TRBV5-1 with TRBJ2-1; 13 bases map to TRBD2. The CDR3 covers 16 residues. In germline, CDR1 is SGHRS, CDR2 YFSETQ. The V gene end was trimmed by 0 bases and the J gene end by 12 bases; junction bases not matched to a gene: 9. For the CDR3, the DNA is TGCGCCAGCAGCTTGGGACTAGCGGGAGGATGGGTGGGGCAGTTCTTC. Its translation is CASSLGLAGGWVGQFF.

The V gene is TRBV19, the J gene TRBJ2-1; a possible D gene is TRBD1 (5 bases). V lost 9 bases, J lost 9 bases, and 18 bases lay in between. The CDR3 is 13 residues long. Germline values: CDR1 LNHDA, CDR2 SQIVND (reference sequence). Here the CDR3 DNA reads TGTGCCAGCTCCCAGGGTTTGGTAGGTGAGCAGTTCTTC. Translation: CASSQGLVGEQFF. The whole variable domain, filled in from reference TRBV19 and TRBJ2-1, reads DGGITQSPKYLFRKEGQNVTLSCEQNLNHDAMYWYRQDPGQGLRLIYYSQIVNDFQKGDIAEGYSVSREKKESFPLTVTSAQKNPTAFYLCASSQGLVGEQFFGPGTRLTVL.

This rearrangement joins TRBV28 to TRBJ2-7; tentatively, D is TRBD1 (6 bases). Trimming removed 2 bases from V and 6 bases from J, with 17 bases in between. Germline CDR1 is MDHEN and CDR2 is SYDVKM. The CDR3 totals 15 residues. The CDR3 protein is CASSLGGTAGVEQYF. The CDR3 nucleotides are TGTGCCAGCAGTTTAGGAGGAACAGCAGGGGTCGAGCAGTACTTC.